These T cell receptor beta chains were read from a single sample in a study of blood T cell repertoires in COVID-19. Profiling relied on immunoSEQ multiplex PCR, and the TCRdb table lists in-frame clones only, not all of them. The sample includes 70,000 to 75,000 clones, more than 80% of them seen just once. The sequenced sample was peripheral blood. All receptors come from a woman of 80 years or more with active or convalescent COVID-19. Both conserved end residues are part of each CDR3. Fields, in order: D gene, V gene, CDR3 protein. A D gene is named only where the DNA matches it firmly.

- | TRBV7-2 | CASSETQYF
TRBD2 | TRBV6-5 | CASTELAGGTYEQYF
TRBD1 | TRBV14 | CASSLGQGRRGEQFF
- | TRBV6-5 | CASSSDRNRDTEPQHF
TRBD1 | TRBV4-3 | CASSTLTGGDGELFF
TRBD2 | TRBV5-1 | CASSFSGGRNNEQFF
- | TRBV9 | CASSVGAGSSYNEQFF
TRBD1 | TRBV10-3 | CAISGQGASTEAFF
- | TRBV27 | CASWGAAKNIQYF
- | TRBV11-1 | CASSLGAVSEAFF
TRBD2 | TRBV24-1 | CATSSREVVAGELFF
TRBD1 | TRBV6-1 | CASSEAGGQLNYGYTF
- | TRBV12-3/TRBV12-4 | CASSFRGSYEQYF
- | TRBV7-8 | CASGARGFSYNEQFF
- | TRBV18 | CASSPFYTGNSYNEQFF
TRBD2 | TRBV7-2 | CASSLGLAGDYEQYF
- | TRBV19 | CASSVIRDNEQFF
- | TRBV3-1/TRBV3-2 | CASSPTSTFYNEQFF
TRBD2 | TRBV5-4 | CASSLVVTSGRAYNEQFF
- | TRBV19 | CASSSRGGEQYF
- | TRBV29-1 | CSVEAVSYNEQFF
- | TRBV7-2 | CASSLAGRLSETQYF
TRBD1 | TRBV7-3 | CASSQTGGSGETQYF
- | TRBV5-6 | CASSLGLAAYNEQFF
- | TRBV19 | CASSMGRSNYGYTF
- | TRBV5-1 | CASSLASTGNTEAFF
- | TRBV18 | CASSPGHQETQYF
- | TRBV11-2 | CASSSLWRGSYGYTF
- | TRBV11-2 | CASSLSWGPGTDTQYF
- | TRBV28 | CASSLGRYYGYTF
- | TRBV25-1 | CASSLTFNYGYTF
- | TRBV7-9 | CASSERGQETQYF
- | TRBV14 | CASSQGPGNTEAFF
TRBD1 | TRBV11-2 | CASSLTWTGGETQYF
TRBD1 | TRBV4-1 | CASSQDPGGNQPQHF
TRBD2 | TRBV24-1 | CATSDYRLAGLDTQYF
- | TRBV27 | CASSGGRDSPMSTDTQYF
- | TRBV12-3/TRBV12-4 | CASSLSRDQPQHF
TRBD1 | TRBV3-1/TRBV3-2 | CASSLTGAGETQYF
TRBD2 | TRBV3-1/TRBV3-2 | CASTAIWSGSNGYEQYF
- | TRBV7-8 | CASSSMFSYGYTF
- | TRBV7-8 | CASRKNRYSYEQYF